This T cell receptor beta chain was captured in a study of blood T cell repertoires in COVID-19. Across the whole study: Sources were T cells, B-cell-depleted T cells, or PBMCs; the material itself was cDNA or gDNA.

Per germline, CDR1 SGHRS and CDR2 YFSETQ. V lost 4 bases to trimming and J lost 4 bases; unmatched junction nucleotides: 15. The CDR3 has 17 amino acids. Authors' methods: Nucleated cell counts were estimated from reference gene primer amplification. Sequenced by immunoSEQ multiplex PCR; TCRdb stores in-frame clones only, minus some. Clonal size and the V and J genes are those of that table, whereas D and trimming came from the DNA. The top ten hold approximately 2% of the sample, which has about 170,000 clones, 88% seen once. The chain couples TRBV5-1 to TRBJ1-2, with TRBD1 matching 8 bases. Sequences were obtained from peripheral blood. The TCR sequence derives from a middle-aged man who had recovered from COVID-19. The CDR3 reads CASSVFGQGTGTYGYTF. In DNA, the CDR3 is TGCGCCAGCAGCGTATTTGGACAGGGAACAGGGACCTATGGCTACACCTTC.